This TCR beta chain was profiled in a study of ipilimumab plus nivolumab after autologous stem cell transplantation. Study context: A median of roughly eight nivolumab and a few ipilimumab doses were given.

V was pared by 5 bases and J by 5 bases, with 7 bases of the junction left unmatched. Germline V lookup: CDR1 SGHTA, CDR2 FQGNSA. The CDR3 length is 14 residues. Checkpoint therapy with ipilimumab 1 mg/kg began 14 to 28 days after transplant. Dosing: nivolumab 3 mg/kg IV, weeks 1, 4, 7, 10, then every two weeks to week 26. Using immunoSEQ multiplex PCR, the repertoire was profiled, and TCRdb retains in-frame clones only, with some absent. The data hold about 43,000 clones, with over 75% observed a single time. The starting material was PBMCs, obtained in a trial of ipilimumab plus nivolumab as post-transplant consolidation. The clonotype originates from a male donor with multiple myeloma. The V gene is TRBV7-2, the J gene TRBJ2-3, with 7 bases aligning to TRBD1. CDR3 protein: CASSPGTALDTQYF. DNA of the CDR3: TGTGCCAGCAGCCCCGGGACAGCTCTAGATACGCAGTATTTT.